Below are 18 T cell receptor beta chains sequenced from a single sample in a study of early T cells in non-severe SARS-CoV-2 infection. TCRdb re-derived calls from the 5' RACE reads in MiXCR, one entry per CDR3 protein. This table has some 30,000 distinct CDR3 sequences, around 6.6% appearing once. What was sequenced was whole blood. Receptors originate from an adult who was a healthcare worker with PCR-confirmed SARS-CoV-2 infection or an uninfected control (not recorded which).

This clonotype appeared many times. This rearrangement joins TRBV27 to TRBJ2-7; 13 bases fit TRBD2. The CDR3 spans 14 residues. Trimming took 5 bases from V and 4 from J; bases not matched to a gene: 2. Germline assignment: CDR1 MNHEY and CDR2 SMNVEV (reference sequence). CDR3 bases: TGTGCCAGCAGTCAGGGACTAGCGGGATACGAGCAGTACTTC. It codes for CASSQGLAGYEQYF.

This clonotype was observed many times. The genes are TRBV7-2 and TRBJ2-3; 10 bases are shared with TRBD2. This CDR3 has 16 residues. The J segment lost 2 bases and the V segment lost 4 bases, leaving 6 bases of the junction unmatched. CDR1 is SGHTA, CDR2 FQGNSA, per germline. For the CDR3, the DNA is TGTGCCAGCAGCTCAGTACTAGCGGGACCCACAGATACGCAGTATTTT. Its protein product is CASSSVLAGPTDTQYF.

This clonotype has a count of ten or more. The CDR3 nucleotides are TGTGCCAGCAGGTTACAGGAGGGAGCTTTCTTT. Its translation: CASRLQEGAFF. The chain is built from TRBV12-3 or TRBV12-4 and TRBJ1-1, with a tentative D call TRBD1 (5 bases). The CDR3 sequence is 11 residues long. Between the trimmed V and J ends, which lost 6 bases and 10 bases, there was a span of 12 bases.

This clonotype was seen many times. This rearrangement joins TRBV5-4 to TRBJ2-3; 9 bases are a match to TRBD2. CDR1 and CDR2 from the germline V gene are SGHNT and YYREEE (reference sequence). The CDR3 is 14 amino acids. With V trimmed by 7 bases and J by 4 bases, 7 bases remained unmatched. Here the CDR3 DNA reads TGTGCCAGCGCTAGCGGGATGTCCCCAGATACGCAGTATTTT. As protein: CASASGMSPDTQYF.

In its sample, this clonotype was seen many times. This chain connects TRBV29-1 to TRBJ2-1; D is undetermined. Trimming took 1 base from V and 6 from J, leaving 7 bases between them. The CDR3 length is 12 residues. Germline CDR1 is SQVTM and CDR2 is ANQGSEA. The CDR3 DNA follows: TGCAGCGTTGAAGGAGGCTCCAATGAGCAGTTCTTC. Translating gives CSVEGGSNEQFF.

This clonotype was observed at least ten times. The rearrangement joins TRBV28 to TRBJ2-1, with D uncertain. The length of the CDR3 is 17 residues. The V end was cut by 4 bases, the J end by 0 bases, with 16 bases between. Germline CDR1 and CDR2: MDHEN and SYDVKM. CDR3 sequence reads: CASSSTPAGTSYNEQFF. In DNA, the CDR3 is TGTGCCAGCAGTTCCACCCCCGCTGGCACCTCCTACAATGAGCAGTTCTTC.

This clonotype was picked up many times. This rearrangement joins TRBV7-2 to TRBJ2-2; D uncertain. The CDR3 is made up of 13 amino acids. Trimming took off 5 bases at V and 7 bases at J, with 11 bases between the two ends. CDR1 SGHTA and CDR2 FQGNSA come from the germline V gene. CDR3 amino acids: CASSAIPLGELFF. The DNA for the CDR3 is TGTGCCAGCAGCGCGATCCCCCTCGGGGAGCTGTTTTTT.

CDR3 in DNA: TGTGCCACCGGTCCTACCTACAATGAGCAGTTCTTC. It yields the protein CATGPTYNEQFF. This rearrangement joins TRBV10-3 to TRBJ2-1, with no clear D. V was cut by 10 bases and J by 2 bases, with 9 bases left in between. This CDR3 region has 12 residues. Germline V gene sequence: CDR1 ENHRY, CDR2 SYGVKD.

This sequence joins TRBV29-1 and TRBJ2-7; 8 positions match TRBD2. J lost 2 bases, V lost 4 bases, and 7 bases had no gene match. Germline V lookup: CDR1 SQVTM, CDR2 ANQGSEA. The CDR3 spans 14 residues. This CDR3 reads CSVVSGSGPYEQYF. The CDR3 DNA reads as TGCAGCGTTGTAAGCGGGAGCGGCCCCTACGAGCAGTACTTC.

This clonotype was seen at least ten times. The CDR3, as DNA: TGCAGTGCTAGCGGGAGTGGGTACGAGCAGTACTTC. It translates to CSASGSGYEQYF. The chain links TRBV20-1 to TRBJ2-7; possibly TRBD2 for D (6 bases). The CDR3 is made up of 12 amino acids. V lost 3 bases, J lost 4 bases, and 10 bases lay in between. Germline V gives CDR1 DFQATT, CDR2 SNEGSKA (reference sequence).

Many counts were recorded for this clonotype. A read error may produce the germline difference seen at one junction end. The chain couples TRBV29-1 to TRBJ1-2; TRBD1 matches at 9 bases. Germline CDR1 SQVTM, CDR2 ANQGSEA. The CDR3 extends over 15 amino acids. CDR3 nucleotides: TGCAGCGTTAGATTCCGGGACAGGGACAACTATAGCTACACCTTC. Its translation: CSVRFRDRDNYSYTF.

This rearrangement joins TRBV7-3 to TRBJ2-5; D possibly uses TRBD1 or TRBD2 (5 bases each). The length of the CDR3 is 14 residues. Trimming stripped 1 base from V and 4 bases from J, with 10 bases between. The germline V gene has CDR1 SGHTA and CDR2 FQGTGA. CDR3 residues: CASSLMGERETQYF. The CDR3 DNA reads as TGTGCCAGCAGCTTAATGGGGGAAAGAGAGACCCAGTACTTC.

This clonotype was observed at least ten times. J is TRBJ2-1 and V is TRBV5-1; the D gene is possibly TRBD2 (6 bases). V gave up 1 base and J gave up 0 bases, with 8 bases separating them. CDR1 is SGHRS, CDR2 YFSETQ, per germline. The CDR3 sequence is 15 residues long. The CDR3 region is CASSLSGYSYNEQFF. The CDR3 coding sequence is TGCGCCAGCAGCTTGAGCGGGTACTCCTACAATGAGCAGTTCTTC. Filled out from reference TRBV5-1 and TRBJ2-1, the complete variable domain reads KAGVTQTPRYLIKTRGQQVTLSCSPISGHRSVSWYQQTPGQGLQFLFEYFSETQRNKGNFPGRFSGRQFSNSRSEMNVSTLELGDSALYLCASSLSGYSYNEQFFGPGTRLTVL.

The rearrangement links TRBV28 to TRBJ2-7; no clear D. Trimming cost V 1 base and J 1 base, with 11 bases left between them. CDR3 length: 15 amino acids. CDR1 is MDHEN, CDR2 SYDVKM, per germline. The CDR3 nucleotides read TGTGCCAGCAGTTTATACTGGGTTAGGTCCTACGAGCAGTACTTC. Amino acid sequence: CASSLYWVRSYEQYF.

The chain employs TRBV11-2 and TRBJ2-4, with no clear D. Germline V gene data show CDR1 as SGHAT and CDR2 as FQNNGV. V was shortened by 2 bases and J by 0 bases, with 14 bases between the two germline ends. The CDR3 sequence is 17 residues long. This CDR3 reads CASSLTGYLLAKNIQYF. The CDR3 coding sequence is TGTGCCAGCAGCTTAACTGGCTATTTACTAGCCAAAAACATTCAGTACTTC.

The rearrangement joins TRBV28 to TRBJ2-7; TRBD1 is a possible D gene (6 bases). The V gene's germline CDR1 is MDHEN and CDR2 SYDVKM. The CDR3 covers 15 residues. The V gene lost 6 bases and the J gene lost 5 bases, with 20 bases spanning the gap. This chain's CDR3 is CASRLSPSQGHEQYF. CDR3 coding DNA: TGTGCCAGCAGATTAAGTCCCAGCCAGGGGCACGAGCAGTACTTC.

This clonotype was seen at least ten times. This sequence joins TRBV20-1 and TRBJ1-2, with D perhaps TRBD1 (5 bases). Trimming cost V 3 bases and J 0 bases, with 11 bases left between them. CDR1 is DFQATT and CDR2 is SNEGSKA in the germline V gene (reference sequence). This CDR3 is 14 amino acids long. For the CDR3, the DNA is TGCAGTGCTAGCCGGGGCGCAGCTAACTATGGCTACACCTTC. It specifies CSASRGAANYGYTF.

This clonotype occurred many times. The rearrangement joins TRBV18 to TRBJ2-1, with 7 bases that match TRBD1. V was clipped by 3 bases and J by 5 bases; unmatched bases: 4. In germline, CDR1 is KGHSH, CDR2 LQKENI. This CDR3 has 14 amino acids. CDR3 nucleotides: TGTGCCAGCTCACCCTGGGACAGCCACAATGAGCAGTTCTTC. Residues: CASSPWDSHNEQFF.